This T cell receptor beta chain was identified during a study of T cells after yellow fever vaccination. Whole-study context: Any fraction with a low cell number was prepared using SMART-Seq v4 Ultra Low Input.

Findings of the study overall: Subsequent to the booster, the majority of primary-vaccination clones reappeared (around 97% CD4, approximately 90% CD8). FACS-sorted repertoires might harbor abundant contaminating clonotypes from the bulk population.

Germline CDR1 and CDR2: SGHRS and YFSETQ. This CDR3 region has 15 residues. The junction had 9 bases not matched to a gene; V was cut back by 5 bases and J by 3 bases. A process of 5'RACE template switching, which added a universal primer site and UMIs, was used to make TCR cDNA. TCRdb recomputed calls from the 5' RACE reads with MiXCR, one row per CDR3 protein. The table shows some 240,000 distinct CDR3 sequences, with 3.6% occurring only once. This clonotype has a count of ten or more. The antigen is not known. The V and J genes are TRBV5-1 and TRBJ2-5, with 8 bases fitting TRBD2. This sequence was found in a man younger than 35 who received the YFV17D yellow fever vaccine. Source: PBMCs, taken 15 days after the yellow fever booster vaccination. CDR3 protein: CASSIYGGAEETQYF. CDR3 bases: TGCGCCAGCAGTATCTACGGGGGGGCCGAAGAGACCCAGTACTTC.